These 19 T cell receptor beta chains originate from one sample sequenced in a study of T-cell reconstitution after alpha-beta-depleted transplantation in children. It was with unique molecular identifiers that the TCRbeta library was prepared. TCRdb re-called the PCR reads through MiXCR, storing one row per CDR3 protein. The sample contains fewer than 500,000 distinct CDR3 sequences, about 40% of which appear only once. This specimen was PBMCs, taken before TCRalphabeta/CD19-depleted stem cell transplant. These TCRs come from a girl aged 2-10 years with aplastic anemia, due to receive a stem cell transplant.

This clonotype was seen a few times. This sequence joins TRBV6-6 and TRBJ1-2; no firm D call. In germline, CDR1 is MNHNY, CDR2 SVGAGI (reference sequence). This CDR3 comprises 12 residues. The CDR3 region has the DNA TGTGCTAATGGCGGGGAGTTCTATGGCTACACCTTC. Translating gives CANGGEFYGYTF.

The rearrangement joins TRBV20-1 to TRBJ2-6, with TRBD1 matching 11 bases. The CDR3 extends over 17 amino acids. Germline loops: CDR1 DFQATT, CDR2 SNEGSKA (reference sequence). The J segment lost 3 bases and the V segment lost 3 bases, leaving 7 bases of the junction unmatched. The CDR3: CSARAGTGGSGANVLTF. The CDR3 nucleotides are TGCAGTGCTAGGGCCGGGACAGGGGGGAGTGGGGCCAACGTCCTGACTTTC.

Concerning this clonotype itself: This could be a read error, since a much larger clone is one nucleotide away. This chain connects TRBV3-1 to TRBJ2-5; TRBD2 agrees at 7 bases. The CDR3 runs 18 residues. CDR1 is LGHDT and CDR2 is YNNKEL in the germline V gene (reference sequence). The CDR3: CATSRPGAGPRFGETQYF. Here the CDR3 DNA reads TGTGCCACCAGCCGCCCGGGAGCGGGACCCAGGTTTGGGGAGACCCAGTACTTC.

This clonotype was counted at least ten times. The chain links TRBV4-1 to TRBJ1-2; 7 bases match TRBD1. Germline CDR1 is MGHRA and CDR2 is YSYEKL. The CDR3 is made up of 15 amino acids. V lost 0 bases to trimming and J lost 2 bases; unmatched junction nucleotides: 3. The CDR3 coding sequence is TGCGCCAGCAGCCAAGATCCAGGGGGAAACTATGGCTACACCTTC. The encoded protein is CASSQDPGGNYGYTF.

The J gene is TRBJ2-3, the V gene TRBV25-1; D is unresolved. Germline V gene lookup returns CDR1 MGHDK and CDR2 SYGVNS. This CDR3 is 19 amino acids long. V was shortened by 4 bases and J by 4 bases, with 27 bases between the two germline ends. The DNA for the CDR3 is TGTGCCAGCAGTGGTACTTACAGAGTCACTTCAAGCTTTGCAGATACGCAGTATTTT. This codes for CASSGTYRVTSSFADTQYF.

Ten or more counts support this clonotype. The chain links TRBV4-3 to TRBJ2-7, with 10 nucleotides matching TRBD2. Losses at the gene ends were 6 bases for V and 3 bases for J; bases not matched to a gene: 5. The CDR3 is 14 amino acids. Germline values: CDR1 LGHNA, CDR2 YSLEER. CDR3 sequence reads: CASSLAGEIYEQYF. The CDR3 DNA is TGCGCCAGCAGTCTAGCGGGAGAGATCTACGAGCAGTACTTC.

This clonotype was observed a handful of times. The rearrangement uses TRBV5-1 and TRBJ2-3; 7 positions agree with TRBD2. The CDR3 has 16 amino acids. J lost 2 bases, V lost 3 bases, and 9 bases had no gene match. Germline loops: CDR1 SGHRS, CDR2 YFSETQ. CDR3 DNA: TGCGCCAGCAGCTCTCAAGCGGGATTTAACACAGATACGCAGTATTTT. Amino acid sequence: CASSSQAGFNTDTQYF.

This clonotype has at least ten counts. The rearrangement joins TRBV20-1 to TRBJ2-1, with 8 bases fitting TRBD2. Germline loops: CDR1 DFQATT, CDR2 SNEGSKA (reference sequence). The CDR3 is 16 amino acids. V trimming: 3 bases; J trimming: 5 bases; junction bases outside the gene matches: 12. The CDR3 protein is CSARHRGAGVNNEQFF. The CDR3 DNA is TGCAGTGCTAGGCATCGCGGAGCGGGAGTTAACAATGAGCAGTTCTTC.

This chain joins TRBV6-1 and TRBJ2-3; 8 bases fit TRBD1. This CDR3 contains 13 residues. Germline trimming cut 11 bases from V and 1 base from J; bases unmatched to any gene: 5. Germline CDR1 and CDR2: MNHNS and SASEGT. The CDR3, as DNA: TGTGCCTCCCGGACAGGGCGCACAGATACGCAGTATTTT. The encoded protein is CASRTGRTDTQYF.

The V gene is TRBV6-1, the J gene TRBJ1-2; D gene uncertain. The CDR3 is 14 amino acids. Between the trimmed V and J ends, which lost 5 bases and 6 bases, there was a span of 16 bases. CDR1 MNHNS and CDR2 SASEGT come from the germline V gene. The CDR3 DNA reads TGTGCCAGCAGTCCGATGTCGGGTCCTCATGGCTACACCTTC. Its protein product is CASSPMSGPHGYTF.

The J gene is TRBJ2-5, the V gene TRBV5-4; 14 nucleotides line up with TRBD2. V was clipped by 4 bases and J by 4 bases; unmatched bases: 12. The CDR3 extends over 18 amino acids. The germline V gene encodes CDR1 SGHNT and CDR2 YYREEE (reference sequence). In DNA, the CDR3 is TGTGCCAGCAGCGGCGGACTAGCGGGGGGTTCTGGTGGAGAGACCCAGTACTTC. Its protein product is CASSGGLAGGSGGETQYF. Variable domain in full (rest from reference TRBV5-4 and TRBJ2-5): ETGVTQSPTHLIKTRGQQVTLRCSSQSGHNTVSWYQQALGQGPQFIFQYYREEENGRGNFPPRFSGLQFPNYSSELNVNALELDDSALYLCASSGGLAGGSGGETQYFGPGTRLLVL.

In DNA, the CDR3 is TGCAGCGTCGCCGGGACAGGGGGCTCTGAAAAACTGTTTTTT. As protein: CSVAGTGGSEKLFF. The V and J genes are TRBV29-1 and TRBJ1-4; 12 nucleotides line up with TRBD1. Germline-derived CDR1 and CDR2 are SQVTM and ANQGSEA. This CDR3 has 14 residues. Losses at the gene ends were 6 bases for V and 7 bases for J; bases not matched to a gene: 6.

CDR3 nucleotide sequence: TGTGCCAGCAGCTTGGTCCCAGGGGAGACCCAGTACTTC. Its translation is CASSLVPGETQYF. The rearrangement uses TRBV7-6 and TRBJ2-5, with D possibly matching TRBD1 (5 bases). With 3 bases removed from V and 5 bases from J, the gap between germline ends came to 10 bases. Per germline, CDR1 SGHVS and CDR2 FNYEAQ. The CDR3 loop spans 13 amino acids.

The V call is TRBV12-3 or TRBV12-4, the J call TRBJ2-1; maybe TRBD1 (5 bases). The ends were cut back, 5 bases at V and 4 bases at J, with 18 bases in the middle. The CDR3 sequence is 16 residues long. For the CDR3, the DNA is TGTGCCAGCAGTATACGACAGACTTTCGTTTACAATGAGCAGTTCTTC. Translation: CASSIRQTFVYNEQFF.

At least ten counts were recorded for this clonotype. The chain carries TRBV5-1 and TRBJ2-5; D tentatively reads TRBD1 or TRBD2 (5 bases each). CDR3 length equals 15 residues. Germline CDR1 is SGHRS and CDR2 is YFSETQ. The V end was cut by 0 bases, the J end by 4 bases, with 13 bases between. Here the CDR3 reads CASSLDPRGVETQYF. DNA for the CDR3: TGCGCCAGCAGCTTGGACCCCCGAGGGGTAGAGACCCAGTACTTC. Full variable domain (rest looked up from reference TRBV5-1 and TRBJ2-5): KAGVTQTPRYLIKTRGQQVTLSCSPISGHRSVSWYQQTPGQGLQFLFEYFSETQRNKGNFPGRFSGRQFSNSRSEMNVSTLELGDSALYLCASSLDPRGVETQYFGPGTRLLVL.

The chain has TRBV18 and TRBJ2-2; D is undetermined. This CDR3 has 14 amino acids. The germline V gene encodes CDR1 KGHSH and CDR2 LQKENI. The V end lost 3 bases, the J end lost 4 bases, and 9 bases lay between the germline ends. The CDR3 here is CASSPSTRTGELFF. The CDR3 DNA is TGTGCCAGCTCACCCTCTACGCGCACCGGGGAGCTGTTTTTT.

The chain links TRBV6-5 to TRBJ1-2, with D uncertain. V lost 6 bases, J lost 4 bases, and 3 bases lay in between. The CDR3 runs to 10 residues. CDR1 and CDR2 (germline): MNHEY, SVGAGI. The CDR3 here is CASRTYGYTF. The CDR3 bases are TGTGCCAGCAGGACCTATGGCTACACCTTC.

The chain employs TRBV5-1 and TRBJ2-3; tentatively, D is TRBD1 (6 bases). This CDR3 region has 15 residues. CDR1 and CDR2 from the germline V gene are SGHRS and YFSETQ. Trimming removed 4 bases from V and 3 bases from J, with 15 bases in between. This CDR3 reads CASSPKQGPTDTQYF. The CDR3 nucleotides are TGCGCCAGCAGCCCTAAACAGGGACCGACAGATACGCAGTATTTT.

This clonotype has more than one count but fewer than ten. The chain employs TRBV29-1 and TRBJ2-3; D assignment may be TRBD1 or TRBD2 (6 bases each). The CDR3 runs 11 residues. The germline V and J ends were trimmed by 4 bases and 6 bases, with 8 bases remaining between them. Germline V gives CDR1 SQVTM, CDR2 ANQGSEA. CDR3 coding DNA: TGCAGCGTTGGGGGGGCCGATACGCAGTATTTT. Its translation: CSVGGADTQYF.